This T cell receptor beta chain emerged from a study of Graves' ophthalmopathy and Graves' hyperthyroidism. Germline-derived CDR1 and CDR2 are LNHDA and SQIVND (reference sequence). The V and J ends lost 3 bases and 10 bases, in that order; junction bases with no gene match: 4. The CDR3 loop spans 13 amino acids. The authors amplified TCR beta CDR3 regions from RNA transcripts. Second-round multiplex PCR came after a first-round RT-PCR that employed HTBI primers. Using its own MiXCR run on the multiplex PCR reads, TCRdb lists one record per CDR3 protein. In the table there are around 600,000 distinct CDR3 sequences, 35% to 50% of which are singletons.

The TCR sequence derives from an adult man with Graves' ophthalmopathy. This chain connects TRBV19 to TRBJ1-1; TRBD1 agrees at 11 bases. Sample: peripheral blood. For the CDR3, the DNA is TGTGCCAGTAGTATCCAAGGACAGGGGGCAGCTTTCTTT. This translates into CASSIQGQGAAFF.